The entry below describes one T cell receptor (beta chain). Its target is unknown. Attached unique molecular identifiers marked individual cDNA molecules. Using its own MiXCR run on the 5' RACE reads, TCRdb lists one record per CDR3 protein. Here the sample spans approximately 90,000 distinct CDR3 sequences, approximately 16% being singletons. This record comes from a study of early T cells in non-severe SARS-CoV-2 infection. Overall study context: Sequencing was performed on bulk RNA from unsorted whole blood, leaving chains unpaired. General study results and limits: Matches to VDJdb favored anti-spike CD8 responses and missed private and CD4 specificities.

This CDR3 is 15 amino acids long. V was clipped by 1 base and J by 4 bases, with 11 bases between them. CDR1 LGHNA and CDR2 YNFKEQ come from the germline V gene. Sequencing used whole blood, obtained at baseline. This sequence joins TRBV4-2 and TRBJ2-1; TRBD1 is a possible D gene (5 bases). The sequence was obtained from an adult who was a healthcare worker with PCR-confirmed SARS-CoV-2 infection or an uninfected control (not recorded which). CDR3 in amino acids: CASSQGAGFYNEQFF. The CDR3 DNA sequence: TGTGCCAGCAGCCAAGGGGCAGGGTTTTACAATGAGCAGTTCTTC.